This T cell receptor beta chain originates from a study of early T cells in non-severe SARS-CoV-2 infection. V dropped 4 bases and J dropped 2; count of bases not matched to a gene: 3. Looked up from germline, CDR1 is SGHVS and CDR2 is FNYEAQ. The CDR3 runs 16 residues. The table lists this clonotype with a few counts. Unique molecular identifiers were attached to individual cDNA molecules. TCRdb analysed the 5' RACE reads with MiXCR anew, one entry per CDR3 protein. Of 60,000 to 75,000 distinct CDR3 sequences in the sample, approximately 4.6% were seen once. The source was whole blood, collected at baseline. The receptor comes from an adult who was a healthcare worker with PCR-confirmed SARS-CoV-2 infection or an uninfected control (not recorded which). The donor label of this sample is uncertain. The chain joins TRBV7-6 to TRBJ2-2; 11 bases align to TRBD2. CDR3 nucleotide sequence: TGTGCCAGCAGCTCGACTAGCGGGGCAAACACCGGGGAGCTGTTTTTT. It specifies CASSSTSGANTGELFF.